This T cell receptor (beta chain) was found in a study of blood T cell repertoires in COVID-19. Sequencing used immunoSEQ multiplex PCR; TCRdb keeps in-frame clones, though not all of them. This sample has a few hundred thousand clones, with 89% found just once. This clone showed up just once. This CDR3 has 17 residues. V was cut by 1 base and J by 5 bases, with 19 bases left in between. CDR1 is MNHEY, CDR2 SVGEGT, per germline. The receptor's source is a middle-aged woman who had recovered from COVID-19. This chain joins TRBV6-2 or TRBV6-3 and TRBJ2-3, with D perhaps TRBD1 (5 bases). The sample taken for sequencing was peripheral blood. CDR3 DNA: TGTGCCAGCAGTTACTGGCCTTCAGGGCTAGTAGGAGATACGCAGTATTTT. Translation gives CASSYWPSGLVGDTQYF.